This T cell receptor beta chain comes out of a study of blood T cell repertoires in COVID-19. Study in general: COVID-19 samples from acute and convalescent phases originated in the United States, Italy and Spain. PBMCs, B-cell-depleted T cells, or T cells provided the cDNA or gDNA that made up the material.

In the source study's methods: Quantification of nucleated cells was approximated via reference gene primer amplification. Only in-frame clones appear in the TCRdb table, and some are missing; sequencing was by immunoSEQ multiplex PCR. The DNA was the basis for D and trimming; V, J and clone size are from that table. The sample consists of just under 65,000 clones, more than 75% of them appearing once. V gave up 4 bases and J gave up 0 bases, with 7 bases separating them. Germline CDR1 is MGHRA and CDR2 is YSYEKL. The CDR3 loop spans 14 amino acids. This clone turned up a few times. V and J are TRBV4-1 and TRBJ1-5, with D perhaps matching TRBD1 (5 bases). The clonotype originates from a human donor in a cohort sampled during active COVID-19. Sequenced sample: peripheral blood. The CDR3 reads CASSPQGSNQPQHF. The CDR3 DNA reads TGCGCCAGCAGCCCCCAGGGTAGCAATCAGCCCCAGCATTTT.